This T cell receptor beta chain was identified in a study of blood T cell repertoires in COVID-19. The repertoire was sequenced with immunoSEQ multiplex PCR; TCRdb's copy has only in-frame clones and lacks some. The repertoire includes hundreds of thousands of clones, approximately 90% of them detected once, and approximately 1.2% sits in the top ten. Trimming cost V 5 bases and J 11 bases, with 18 bases left between them. The CDR3 contains 13 residues. Germline V gene data show CDR1 as LNHDA and CDR2 as SQIVND (reference sequence). The sequence was obtained from a man aged 30-40 years who had recovered from COVID-19. The specimen sequenced was PBMCs or T cells enriched from blood (not recorded which). V gene TRBV19 combines with J gene TRBJ1-1; D call uncertain. CDR3 nucleotides: TGTGCCAGTAGTCCGACCCCCGGACTGAGGGCTTTCTTT. It specifies CASSPTPGLRAFF.